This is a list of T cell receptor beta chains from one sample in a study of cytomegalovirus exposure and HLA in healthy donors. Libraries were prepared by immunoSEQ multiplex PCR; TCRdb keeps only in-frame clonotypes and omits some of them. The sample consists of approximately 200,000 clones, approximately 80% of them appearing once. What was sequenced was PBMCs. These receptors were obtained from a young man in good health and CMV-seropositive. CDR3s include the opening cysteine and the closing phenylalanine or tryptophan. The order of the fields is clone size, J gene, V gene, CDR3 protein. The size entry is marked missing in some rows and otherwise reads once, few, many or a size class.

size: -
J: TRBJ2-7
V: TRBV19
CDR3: CASSIDPFYEQYF

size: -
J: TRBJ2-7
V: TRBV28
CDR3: CASSSSSAHSYEQYF

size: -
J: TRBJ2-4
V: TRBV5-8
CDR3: CASSLSHLTKNIQYF

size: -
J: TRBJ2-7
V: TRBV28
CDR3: CASSPLYRDSYEQYF

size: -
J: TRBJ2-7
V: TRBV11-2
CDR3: CASSLFAGGGYEQYF

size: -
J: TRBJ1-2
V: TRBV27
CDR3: CASSLLWRGSYYGYTF

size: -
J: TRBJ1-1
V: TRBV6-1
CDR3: CASSLMNTEAFF

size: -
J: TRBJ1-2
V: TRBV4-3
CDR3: CASSQVAGSGYTF

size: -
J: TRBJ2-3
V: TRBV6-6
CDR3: CASSMSGPRYF

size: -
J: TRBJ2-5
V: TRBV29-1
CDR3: CSVALAAPQETQYF

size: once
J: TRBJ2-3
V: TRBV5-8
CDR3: CASSQLRVPSTDTQYF

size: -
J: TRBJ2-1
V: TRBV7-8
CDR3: CASSTGGRQFF

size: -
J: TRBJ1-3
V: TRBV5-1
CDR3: CASSLNPGEAGNTIYF

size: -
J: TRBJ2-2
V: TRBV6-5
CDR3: CASSYLAGTIGELFF

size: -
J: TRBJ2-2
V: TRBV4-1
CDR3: CASSPLAGSNTGELFF

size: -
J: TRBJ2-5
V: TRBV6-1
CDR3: CASSPGLVRETQYF

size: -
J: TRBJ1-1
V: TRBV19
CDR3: CASSPLDRVNRAFF

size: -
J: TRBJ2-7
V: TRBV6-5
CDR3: CASSWGTTLDEQYF

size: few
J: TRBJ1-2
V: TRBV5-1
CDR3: CASSPIDQSGRGYTF